The 7 T cell receptor beta chains given below trace back to one sample, sequenced in a study of blood T cells in healthy people across ages (dated by TCRdb to between 2014 and 2016). Libraries came from 5' RACE. TCRdb names Illumina HiSeq 2500 as the instrument used. A second PCR of about 7 to 12 cycles was performed with a sample-barcoded 5' primer and a J-beta primer mix. TCRdb reprocessing: public reads trimmed at Q25 with fastp, clones called with MiXCR, in-frame beta chains kept. Rows with one shared CDR3 protein collapse into an entry with the most common genes and DNA. The sample records around 870,000 distinct CDR3 sequences, 29% of which are singletons. 15% to 20% of the sample is held by the ten biggest clonotypes. Input material: blood. All receptors come from a woman at least 80 years old in good health.

This clonotype has ten or more counts. The J gene is TRBJ2-3, the V gene TRBV25-1; 8 bases are shared with TRBD2. V lost 4 bases and J lost 5; bases outside the gene matches: 8. The CDR3 consists of 15 residues. Germline V CDR1 and CDR2: MGHDK, SYGVNS. Here the CDR3 reads CASSAQRGLVDTQYF. The CDR3 DNA follows: TGTGCCAGCAGTGCTCAGCGGGGGCTTGTAGATACGCAGTATTTT.

There are many counts of this clonotype. The chain carries TRBV5-1 and TRBJ2-7, with D tentatively TRBD1 (5 bases). CDR1 and CDR2 (germline): SGHRS, YFSETQ. The V gene lost 0 bases and the J gene lost 0 bases, with 13 bases spanning the gap. The CDR3 runs to 16 residues. CDR3 sequence: CASSLGRAQLSYEQYF. Here the CDR3 DNA reads TGCGCCAGCAGCTTGGGCAGGGCCCAGCTCTCCTACGAGCAGTACTTC.

Notes on this clonotype: This may come from a read error, since a much larger clone is one base off. J is TRBJ2-1 and V is TRBV2; 10 bases line up with TRBD1. The last part of the DNA fits TRBJ2-7 better; the J call may be wrong. CDR1 and CDR2 (germline): SNHLY, FYNNEI. This CDR3 region has 15 residues. CDR3 residues: CASSADRGSYNEQYF. CDR3 DNA sequence: TGTGCCAGCAGCGCGGACAGGGGGTCCTACAATGAGCAGTACTTC.

This clonotype appeared many times. V usage is TRBV7-2 and J usage is TRBJ2-5; a possible D gene is TRBD1 (6 bases). The V end was cut by 4 bases, the J end by 7 bases, with 10 bases between. This CDR3 has 12 residues. Germline V gene data show CDR1 as SGHTA and CDR2 as FQGNSA. CDR3 nucleotides: TGTGCCAGCAGCTCCCTAGGGGGGACCCAGTACTTC. This codes for CASSSLGGTQYF.

As concerns this clonotype: A read error may explain this, as a much larger clone is one base away. This chain connects TRBV6-5 to TRBJ2-5, with 10 bases lining up with TRBD1. The CDR3 sequence is 15 residues long. The V and J ends lost 4 bases and 5 bases, in that order; junction bases with no gene match: 7. Germline V gene sequence: CDR1 MNHEY, CDR2 SVGAGI. CDR3 coding DNA: TGTGCCAGCAGTTGCAATGGACAGGGGGTTGAGACCCAGTACTTC. Encoded protein: CASSCNGQGVETQYF.

This clonotype was seen ten or more times. The chain links TRBV13 to TRBJ1-2; D possibly corresponds to TRBD1 (6 bases). Germline V gene lookup returns CDR1 PRHDT and CDR2 FYEKMQ (reference sequence). V was trimmed by 5 bases and J by 6 bases, leaving 22 bases between them. The CDR3 runs 16 residues. The chain's CDR3 is CASSLDARVNRDGYTF. The CDR3, as DNA: TGTGCCAGCAGCCTCGACGCTAGGGTAAACAGGGATGGCTACACCTTC.

This clonotype was recorded at least ten times. V gene TRBV7-2 combines with J gene TRBJ2-5, with D possibly matching TRBD1 (6 bases). This CDR3 has 13 residues. The germline gives CDR1 SGHTA, CDR2 FQGNSA. The germline V and J ends were trimmed by 2 bases and 11 bases, with 15 bases remaining between them. Here the CDR3 DNA reads TGTGCCAGCAGCTTATACAGGGCAGGAGAGCAGTACTTC. It yields the protein CASSLYRAGEQYF.